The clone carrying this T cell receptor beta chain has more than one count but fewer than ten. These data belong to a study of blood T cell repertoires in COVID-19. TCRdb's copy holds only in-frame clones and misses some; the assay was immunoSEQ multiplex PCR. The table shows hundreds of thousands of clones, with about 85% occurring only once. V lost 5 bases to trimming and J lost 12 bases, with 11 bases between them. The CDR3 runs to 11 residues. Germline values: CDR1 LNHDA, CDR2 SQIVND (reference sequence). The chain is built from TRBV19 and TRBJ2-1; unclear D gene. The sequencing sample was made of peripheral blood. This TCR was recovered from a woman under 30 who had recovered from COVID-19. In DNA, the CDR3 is TGTGCCAGTAGTGCCACGAGAGGGCAGTTCTTC. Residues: CASSATRGQFF.